This T cell receptor (beta chain) was observed in a study of T cell clonotyping in hematopoietic cell transplantation. TCRdb's table, derived via immunoSEQ multiplex PCR, lists solely in-frame clones and lacks some. The sample has about 27,000 clones, 95% seen once. CDR3 length: 12 amino acids. The chain has TRBV21-1 and TRBJ1-1. TRBV21-1 has pseudogene status. This clonotype was obtained from a man aged 45-60 years in good health. Some clones in this sample may be carry-over from other donors' samples. Sequenced sample: peripheral blood mononuclear cells. The CDR3 DNA reads TGTGCCAGCAGCCAAGTGAACACTGAAGCTTTCTTT. Protein sequence: CASSQVNTEAFF.